This TCR beta chain was sequenced during a study of cytomegalovirus exposure and HLA in healthy donors. J gave up 2 bases and V 3 bases, and 7 bases lay outside the gene matches. This CDR3 has 15 amino acids. The germline V gene has CDR1 SGHTA and CDR2 FQGNSA. This clone has only a few counts. 13 Jbeta primers and 60 Vbeta primers were used for the PCR. Method: immunoSEQ multiplex PCR; TCRdb's copy keeps in-frame clones and lacks some. The sample shows 95,000 to 150,000 clones, 77% of them seen only once. The source material was PBMCs. This chain links TRBV7-2 with TRBJ2-7, with 7 bases aligning to TRBD1. This sequence originates from a human donor in good health. The CDR3 DNA follows: TGTGCCAGCAGCTTTGTCGCAGGGGGAGCCTACGAGCAGTACTTC. Encoded protein: CASSFVAGGAYEQYF.